This T cell receptor beta chain comes out of a study of beta chain features in type 1 diabetes. Overall study context: When patients were set against healthy donors, age, gender and cell yields were similar. The study, taken as a whole, reports: A definitive answer on HLA type influencing TCRB rearrangement was not reached here. More deletions and fewer insertions at VDJ junctions were found in patients with type 1 diabetes. Moderate yet significant TCRB CDR3 shortening was seen in Type 1 diabetes patients in all four CD4+ subsets.

The germline V gene has CDR1 GTSNPN and CDR2 SVGIG (reference sequence). The length of the CDR3 is 13 residues. V was pared by 3 bases and J by 4 bases, with 11 bases between. What was sequenced were expressed TCRB transcripts, since all of the isolated RNA had been reverse transcribed. The table came from immunoSEQ multiplex PCR; TCRdb's copy has only in-frame clones and leaves some out. Of about 120,000 clones in the sample, around 15% were seen once. The sample holds a few counts of this clone. The antigen remains unidentified. The receptor's source is a man under 40 with type 1 diabetes. Specimen: central memory CD4+ T cells from blood. The chain joins TRBV30 to TRBJ2-3, with D tentatively TRBD1 (6 bases). The CDR3 coding sequence is TGTGCCTGGAGGGGGGCAGGGCCAGATACGCAGTATTTT. Protein product: CAWRGAGPDTQYF. Based on the CDR3 plus reference TRBV30 and TRBJ2-3, the full variable domain is SQTIHQWPATLVQPVGSPLSLECTVEGTSNPNLYWYRQAAGRGLQLLFYSVGIGQISSEVPQNLSASRPQDRQFILSSKKLLLSDSGFYLCAWRGAGPDTQYFGPGTRLTVL.